The next 7 T cell receptor beta chains were all read from a single sample in a study of lymphopenia after photon versus proton radiotherapy. TCRdb's table, derived via immunoSEQ multiplex PCR, lists solely in-frame clones and lacks some. The repertoire has about 30,000 clones, approximately 87% of them found once; the top ten carry around 47%. Source: peripheral blood, taken from a patient treated with proton-based radiotherapy. The source of these receptors is an older woman with cholangiocarcinoma. Some clones in this sample may be carry-over from other donors' samples.

The gene calls are TRBV6-5 and TRBJ2-1; 9 bases are shared with TRBD2. Germline trimming cut 0 bases from V and 5 bases from J; bases unmatched to any gene: 2. Germline CDR1 MNHEY, CDR2 SVGAGI. This CDR3 is built from 15 residues. Here the CDR3 DNA reads TGTGCCAGCAGTTACTCGACTAGCGGCCACAATGAGCAGTTCTTC. It specifies CASSYSTSGHNEQFF.

V gene TRBV18 combines with J gene TRBJ2-7; D is ambiguous. V was clipped by 2 bases and J by 0 bases, with 11 bases between them. Looked up from germline, CDR1 is KGHSH and CDR2 is LQKENI. The CDR3 runs to 15 residues. In DNA form, the CDR3 reads TGTGCCAGCTCACCAATGCAGGTAATCTCCTACGAGCAGTACTTC. This gives the protein CASSPMQVISYEQYF.

The chain employs TRBV11-2 and TRBJ1-2; 10 bases map to TRBD1. CDR1 and CDR2 (germline): SGHAT, FQNNGV. The length of the CDR3 is 12 residues. The junction had 2 bases not matched to a gene; V was cut back by 5 bases and J by 8 bases. In DNA, the CDR3 is TGTGCCAGCAGCCCGACAGGGGGCGGCTACACCTTC. Protein product: CASSPTGGGYTF.

The chain recombines TRBV4-3 with TRBJ2-3; perhaps TRBD1 as D (6 bases). Germline CDR1 is LGHNA and CDR2 is YSLEER. V lost 0 bases and J 2 bases, leaving 12 bases between the germline ends. CDR3 length: 16 amino acids. CDR3 bases: TGCGCCAGCAGCCAAGATCTGGCAGGGGCCACAGATACGCAGTATTTT. This translates into CASSQDLAGATDTQYF.

The chain combines TRBV25-1 with TRBJ2-1; possibly TRBD1 or TRBD2 for D (6 bases each). The ends were cut back, 10 bases at V and 7 bases at J, with 14 bases in the middle. The CDR3 has 12 amino acids. Looked up from germline, CDR1 is MGHDK and CDR2 is SYGVNS. CDR3 protein: CATNRGLNEQFF. CDR3 sequence (DNA): TGTGCCACCAATCGGGGGCTGAATGAGCAGTTCTTC.

V usage is TRBV4-3 and J usage is TRBJ2-2; D uncertain. The V end lost 4 bases, the J end lost 0 bases, and 12 bases lay between the germline ends. The length of the CDR3 is 16 residues. The germline V gene has CDR1 LGHNA and CDR2 YSLEER. The CDR3 sequence: CASSLRLGSNTGELFF. The CDR3 DNA follows: TGCGCCAGCAGCCTTAGATTGGGCTCGAACACCGGGGAGCTGTTTTTT.

The V gene is TRBV5-1, the J gene TRBJ1-2, with a tentative D call TRBD1 (6 bases). Germline V gives CDR1 SGHRS, CDR2 YFSETQ. The length of the CDR3 is 14 residues. The ends were cut back, 4 bases at V and 8 bases at J, with 18 bases in the middle. The CDR3 loop reads CASSIRLQGMGYTF. In DNA form, the CDR3 reads TGCGCCAGCAGCATTCGACTCCAGGGGATGGGCTACACCTTC.